A selection of T cell receptor beta chains follows, all from one sample in a study of cytotoxic CD8 clonotypes in ibrutinib-treated CLL. Assay used: immunoSEQ multiplex PCR; TCRdb lists only in-frame clones, some missing. The sample comprises roughly 330,000 clones, about 61% of which are singletons, and roughly 6% rests with the top ten. Sequenced material: PBMCs, taken after 36 months of ibrutinib treatment. These TCRs come from a human donor with chronic lymphocytic leukemia. CDR3s include the opening cysteine and the closing phenylalanine or tryptophan. Fields, in order: D gene, V gene, J gene, clone size, CDR3 DNA, CDR3 protein. The D gene is left open where the match is weak. The listing skips clone size in some rows; elsewhere it reads once, few, many or a size class.

D gene: -; V gene: TRBV19; J gene: TRBJ1-3; clone size: -; CDR3 DNA: TGTGCCAGTAGTATAGATCTATCAGGCGGAAACACCATATATTTT; CDR3 protein: CASSIDLSGGNTIYF
D gene: TRBD2; V gene: TRBV29-1; J gene: TRBJ2-3; clone size: -; CDR3 DNA: TGCAGCGTTGGGACCCGGGGGGGTACGCAGTATTTT; CDR3 protein: CSVGTRGGTQYF
D gene: -; V gene: TRBV5-6; J gene: TRBJ2-3; clone size: -; CDR3 DNA: TGTGCCAGCCACCAGACGAGAGATACGCAGTATTTT; CDR3 protein: CASHQTRDTQYF
D gene: -; V gene: TRBV7-3; J gene: TRBJ2-3; clone size: -; CDR3 DNA: TGTGCCAGCAGCCCCTCATGGATTAGCGGAGGCACAGATACGCAGTATTTT; CDR3 protein: CASSPSWISGGTDTQYF
D gene: -; V gene: TRBV18; J gene: TRBJ1-2; clone size: few; CDR3 DNA: TGTGCCAGCTCACCCGGCCCGAGCGTCTATGGCTACACCTTC; CDR3 protein: CASSPGPSVYGYTF
D gene: -; V gene: TRBV4-1; J gene: TRBJ2-7; clone size: -; CDR3 DNA: TGCGCCAGCAGTCCATCGGACAGCTCCTACGAGCAGTACTTC; CDR3 protein: CASSPSDSSYEQYF
D gene: -; V gene: TRBV9; J gene: TRBJ2-7; clone size: -; CDR3 DNA: TGTGCCAGCAGCGCCCCAGTAGGCCGGGCCGACTCCTACGAGCAGTACTTC; CDR3 protein: CASSAPVGRADSYEQYF
D gene: -; V gene: TRBV5-1; J gene: TRBJ1-2; clone size: -; CDR3 DNA: TGCGCCAGCAGCGAAGGACAGTTACACTATGGCTACACCTTC; CDR3 protein: CASSEGQLHYGYTF
D gene: -; V gene: TRBV28; J gene: TRBJ2-3; clone size: -; CDR3 DNA: TGTGCCAGCAGCCCGACTCGCGGCACAGATACGCAGTATTTT; CDR3 protein: CASSPTRGTDTQYF
D gene: -; V gene: TRBV9; J gene: TRBJ1-2; clone size: -; CDR3 DNA: TGTGCCAGCAGCGCCAGGGCTGGCTACACCTTC; CDR3 protein: CASSARAGYTF
D gene: -; V gene: TRBV27; J gene: TRBJ1-1; clone size: -; CDR3 DNA: TGTGCCAGCAGTCCGACTCGGAACACTGAAGCTTTCTTT; CDR3 protein: CASSPTRNTEAFF